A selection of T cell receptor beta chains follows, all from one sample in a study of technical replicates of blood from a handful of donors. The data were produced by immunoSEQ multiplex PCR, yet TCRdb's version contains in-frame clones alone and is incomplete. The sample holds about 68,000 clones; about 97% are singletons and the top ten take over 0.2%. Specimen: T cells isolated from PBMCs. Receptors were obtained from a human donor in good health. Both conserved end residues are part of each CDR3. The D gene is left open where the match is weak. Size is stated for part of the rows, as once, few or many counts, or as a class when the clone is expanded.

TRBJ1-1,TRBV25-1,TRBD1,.,TGTGCCAGCAGTGAATGGGGACAGGGGGCCCGGAACACTGAAGCTTTCTTT,CASSEWGQGARNTEAFF
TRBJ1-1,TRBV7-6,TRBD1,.,TGTGCCAGCAGCCGGGACAGGGCGGGTGAAGCTTTCTTT,CASSRDRAGEAFF
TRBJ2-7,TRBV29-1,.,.,TGCAGCGTTGAAGATCTAAAGTTCGAGCAGTACTTC,CSVEDLKFEQYF
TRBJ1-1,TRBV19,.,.,TGTGCCAGCCCTCCGGGACAAGGGAACACTGAAGCTTTCTTT,CASPPGQGNTEAFF
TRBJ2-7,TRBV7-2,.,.,TGTGCCAGCAGCCTCTCGTCACTATCCTACGAGCAGTACTTC,CASSLSSLSYEQYF
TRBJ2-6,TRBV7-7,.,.,TGTGCCAGCAGCCCGAGCTCTGGGGCCAACGTCCTGACTTTC,CASSPSSGANVLTF
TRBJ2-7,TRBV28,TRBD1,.,TGTGCCAGCAGTTTACAGGGGGCGGTGCAGTACTTC,CASSLQGAVQYF
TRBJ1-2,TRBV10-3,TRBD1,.,TGTGCCATCAGCCCGGACAGGGGGGACGGCTACACCTTC,CAISPDRGDGYTF
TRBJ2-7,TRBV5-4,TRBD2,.,TGTGCCAGCAGCTCTCGACTAGCGGGTGCCTCCTACGAGCAGTACTTC,CASSSRLAGASYEQYF
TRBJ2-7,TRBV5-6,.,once,TGTGCCAGCAGCTTGGGGGCGGGACTTACCTACGAGCAGTACTTC,CASSLGAGLTYEQYF
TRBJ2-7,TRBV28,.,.,TGTGCCAGCAGGGGCTCGGGAGCCTACGAGCAGTACTTC,CASRGSGAYEQYF
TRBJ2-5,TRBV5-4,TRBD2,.,TGTGCCAGCAGCTTGAAACTAGCGGGAGGGGAGACCCAGTACTTC,CASSLKLAGGETQYF
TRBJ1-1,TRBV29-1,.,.,TGCAGCGTTTCTCCAGGGACACGCTACATGAACACTGAAGCTTTCTTT,CSVSPGTRYMNTEAFF
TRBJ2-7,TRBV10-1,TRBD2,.,TGCGCCAGCAGTGACACGAGCGGGAGGCACCTATACGAGCAGTACTTC,CASSDTSGRHLYEQYF
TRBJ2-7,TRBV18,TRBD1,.,TGTGCCAGCTCCCCCGGGACAGGGGATTACGAGCAGTACTTC,CASSPGTGDYEQYF
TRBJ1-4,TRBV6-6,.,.,TGTGCCAGCAGCCACAAGCCCCCCGGGGCTAATGAAAAACTGTTTTTT,CASSHKPPGANEKLFF
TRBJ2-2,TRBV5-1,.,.,TGCGCCAGCAGCCTAGGATCAGGGTTGAACACCGGGGAGCTGTTTTTT,CASSLGSGLNTGELFF
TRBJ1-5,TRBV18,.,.,TGTGCCAGCTCACCAGCCGGGGGGTTTCAGCCCCAGCATTTT,CASSPAGGFQPQHF
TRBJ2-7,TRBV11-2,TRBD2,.,TGTGCCAGCAGCTTCCAGACTAGCGGCTACGAGCAGTACTTC,CASSFQTSGYEQYF
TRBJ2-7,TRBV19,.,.,TGTGCCAGTAGTATGGGGCAGGCCTCCTACGAGCAGTACTTC,CASSMGQASYEQYF
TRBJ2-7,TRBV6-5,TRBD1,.,TGTGCCAGCAGTTACGGAACAGGACAGGGCGCCTACGAGCAGTACTTC,CASSYGTGQGAYEQYF
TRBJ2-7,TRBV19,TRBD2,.,TGTGCCAGTACGGGGGGGACGGCGGGTAGCGAGCAGTACTTC,CASTGGTAGSEQYF
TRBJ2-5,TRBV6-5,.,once,TGTGCCAGCAGTGGGGGCCTGGTAGAGACCCAGTACTTC,CASSGGLVETQYF
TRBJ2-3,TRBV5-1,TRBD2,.,TGCGCCAGCAGCAAAACTAGCGGGCCACCCCAGGGCACAGATACGCAGTATTTT,CASSKTSGPPQGTDTQYF
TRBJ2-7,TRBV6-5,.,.,TGTGCCAGCAGGGGGGCAGGAGGCTACGAGCAGTACTTC,CASRGAGGYEQYF
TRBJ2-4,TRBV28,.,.,TGTGCCAGCAGTACCTCGGAAAACATTCAGTACTTC,CASSTSENIQYF
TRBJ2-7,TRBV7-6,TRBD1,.,TGTGCCAGCAGCTTAGATTACGGGACAGCGTACGAGCAGTACTTC,CASSLDYGTAYEQYF
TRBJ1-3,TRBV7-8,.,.,TGTGCCAGCAGCTTATCTGGTTGGCAGGGTGCCTCTGGAAACACCATATATTTT,CASSLSGWQGASGNTIYF
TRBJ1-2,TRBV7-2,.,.,TGTGCCAGCAGCCTTACAGCCTCAAACTATGGCTACACCTTC,CASSLTASNYGYTF
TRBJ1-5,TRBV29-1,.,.,TGCAGCGTTGAAGGCGACAGGTATCAGCCCCAGCATTTT,CSVEGDRYQPQHF